The T cell receptor (beta chain) described here comes from a study of T cells after yellow fever vaccination. CDR3 length: 14 amino acids. Deletions cut 3 bases from V and 6 bases from J, with 15 bases between. Regarding this clonotype: The antigen is not known.

TCRdb itself ran the 5' RACE reads through MiXCR, one entry per CDR3 protein. In the table there are more than 450,000 distinct CDR3 sequences, around a fifth of which are singletons. Study-level findings and limits: FACS-sorted repertoires could contain abundant clonotypes contaminating from the bulk population. Few clonotypes appeared in both CD4 and CD8 compartments. Boosting was followed by the reappearance of most primary-vaccination clones (approximately 95% CD4, 70% to 90% CD8).

The sequence came from a man aged 18 to 35 who received the YFV17D yellow fever vaccine. The rearrangement uses TRBV12-3 or TRBV12-4 and TRBJ2-7; D perhaps matches TRBD2 (6 bases). The sequencing used PBMCs, collected more than 20 days after the first yellow fever vaccination. The chain's CDR3 is CASSLSGQAREQYF. The CDR3 nucleotides are TGTGCCAGCAGTTTGAGCGGGCAGGCCCGCGAGCAGTACTTC.